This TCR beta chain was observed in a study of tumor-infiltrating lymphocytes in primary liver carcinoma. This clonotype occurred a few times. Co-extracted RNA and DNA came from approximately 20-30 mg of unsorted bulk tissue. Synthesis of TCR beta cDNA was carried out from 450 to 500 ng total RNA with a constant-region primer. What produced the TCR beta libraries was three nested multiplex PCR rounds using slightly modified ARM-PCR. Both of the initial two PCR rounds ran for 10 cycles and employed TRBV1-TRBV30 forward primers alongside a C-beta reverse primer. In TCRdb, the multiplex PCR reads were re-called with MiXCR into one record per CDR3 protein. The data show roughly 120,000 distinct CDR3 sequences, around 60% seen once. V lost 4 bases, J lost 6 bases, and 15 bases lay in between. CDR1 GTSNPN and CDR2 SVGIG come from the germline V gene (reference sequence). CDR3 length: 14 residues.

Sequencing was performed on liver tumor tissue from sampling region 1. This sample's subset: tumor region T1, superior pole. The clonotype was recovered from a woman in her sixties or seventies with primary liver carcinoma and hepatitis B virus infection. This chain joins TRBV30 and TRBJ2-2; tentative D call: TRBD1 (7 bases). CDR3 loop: CAWMTGRSPGELFF. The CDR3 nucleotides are TGTGCCTGGATGACAGGGAGGAGTCCCGGGGAGCTGTTTTTT. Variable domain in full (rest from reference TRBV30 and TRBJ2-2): SQTIHQWPATLVQPVGSPLSLECTVEGTSNPNLYWYRQAAGRGLQLLFYSVGIGQISSEVPQNLSASRPQDRQFILSSKKLLLSDSGFYLCAWMTGRSPGELFFGEGSRLTVL.